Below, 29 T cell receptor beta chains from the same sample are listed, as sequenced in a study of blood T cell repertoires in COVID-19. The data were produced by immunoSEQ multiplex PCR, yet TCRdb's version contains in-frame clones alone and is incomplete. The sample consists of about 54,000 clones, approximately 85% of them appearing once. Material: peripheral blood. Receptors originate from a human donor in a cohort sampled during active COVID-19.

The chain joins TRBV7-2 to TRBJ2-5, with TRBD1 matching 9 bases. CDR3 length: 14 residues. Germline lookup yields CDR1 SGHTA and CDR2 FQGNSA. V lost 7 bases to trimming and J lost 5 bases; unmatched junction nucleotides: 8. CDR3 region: CASNPQGAEETQYF. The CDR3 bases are TGTGCCAGCAACCCACAGGGGGCGGAGGAGACCCAGTACTTC.

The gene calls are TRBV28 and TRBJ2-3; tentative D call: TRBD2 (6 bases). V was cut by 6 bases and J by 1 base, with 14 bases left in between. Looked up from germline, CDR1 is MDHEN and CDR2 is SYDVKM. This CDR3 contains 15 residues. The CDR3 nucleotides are TGTGCCAGCAGCCGGACCATAGCGGGCACAGATACGCAGTATTTT. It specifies CASSRTIAGTDTQYF.

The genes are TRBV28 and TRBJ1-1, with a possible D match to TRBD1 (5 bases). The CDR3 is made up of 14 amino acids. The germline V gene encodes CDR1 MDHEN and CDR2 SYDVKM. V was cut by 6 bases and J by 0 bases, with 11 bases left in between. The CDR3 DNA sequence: TGTGCCAGCAGGCAACGGGACTTGAACACTGAAGCTTTCTTT. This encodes CASRQRDLNTEAFF.

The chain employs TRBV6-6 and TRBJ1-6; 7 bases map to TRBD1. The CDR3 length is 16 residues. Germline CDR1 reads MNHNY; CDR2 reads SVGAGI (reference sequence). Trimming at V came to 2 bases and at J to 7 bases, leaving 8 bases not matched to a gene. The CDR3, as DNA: TGTGCCAGCAGTTACCCCGGGGCAGGGGGAAATTCACCCCTCCACTTT. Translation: CASSYPGAGGNSPLHF.

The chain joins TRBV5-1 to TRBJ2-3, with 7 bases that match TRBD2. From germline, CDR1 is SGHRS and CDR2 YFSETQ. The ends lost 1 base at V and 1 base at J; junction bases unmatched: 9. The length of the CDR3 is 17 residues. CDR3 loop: CASSLLPGGRRTDTQYF. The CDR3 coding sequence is TGCGCCAGCAGCTTGTTACCAGGCGGGAGACGCACAGATACGCAGTATTTT.

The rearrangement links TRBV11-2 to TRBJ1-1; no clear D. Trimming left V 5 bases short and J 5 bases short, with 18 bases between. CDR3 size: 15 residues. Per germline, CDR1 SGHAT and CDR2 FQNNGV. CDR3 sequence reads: CASSQRPRSGTEAFF. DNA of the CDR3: TGTGCCAGCAGCCAACGCCCCCGCAGCGGGACTGAAGCTTTCTTT. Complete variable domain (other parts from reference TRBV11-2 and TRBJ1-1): EAGVAQSPRYKIIEKRQSVAFWCNPISGHATLYWYQQILGQGPKLLIQFQNNGVVDDSQLPKDRFSAERLKGVDSTLKIQPAKLEDSAVYLCASSQRPRSGTEAFFGQGTRLTVV.

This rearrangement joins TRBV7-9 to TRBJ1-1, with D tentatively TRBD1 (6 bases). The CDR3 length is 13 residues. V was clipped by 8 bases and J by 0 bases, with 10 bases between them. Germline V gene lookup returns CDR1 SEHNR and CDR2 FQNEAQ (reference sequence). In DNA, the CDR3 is TGTGCCAGCCACAGGGCGATGAACACTGAAGCTTTCTTT. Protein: CASHRAMNTEAFF.

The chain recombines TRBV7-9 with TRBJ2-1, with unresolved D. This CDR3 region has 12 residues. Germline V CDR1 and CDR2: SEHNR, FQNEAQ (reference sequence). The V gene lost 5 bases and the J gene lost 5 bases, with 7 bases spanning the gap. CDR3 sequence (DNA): TGTGCCAGCAGCCCTTTTCACAATGAGCAGTTCTTC. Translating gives CASSPFHNEQFF. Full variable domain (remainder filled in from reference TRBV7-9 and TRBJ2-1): DTGVSQNPRHKITKRGQNVTFRCDPISEHNRLYWYRQTLGQGPEFLTYFQNEAQLEKSRLLSDRFSAERPKGSFSTLEIQRTEQGDSAMYLCASSPFHNEQFFGPGTRLTVL.

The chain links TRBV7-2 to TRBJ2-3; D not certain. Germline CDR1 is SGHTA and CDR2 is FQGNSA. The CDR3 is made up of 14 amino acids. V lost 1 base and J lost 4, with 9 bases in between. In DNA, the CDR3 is TGTGCCAGCAGCTTAGACCTAGTAGCAGATACGCAGTATTTT. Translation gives CASSLDLVADTQYF.

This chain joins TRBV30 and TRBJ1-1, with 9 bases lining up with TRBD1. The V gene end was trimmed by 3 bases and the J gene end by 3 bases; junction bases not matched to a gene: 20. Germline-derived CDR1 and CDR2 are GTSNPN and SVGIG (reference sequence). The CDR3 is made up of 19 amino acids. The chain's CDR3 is CAWSLVHTQGAASHTEAFF. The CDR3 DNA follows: TGTGCCTGGAGCCTTGTACACACACAGGGGGCGGCGAGCCACACTGAAGCTTTCTTT.

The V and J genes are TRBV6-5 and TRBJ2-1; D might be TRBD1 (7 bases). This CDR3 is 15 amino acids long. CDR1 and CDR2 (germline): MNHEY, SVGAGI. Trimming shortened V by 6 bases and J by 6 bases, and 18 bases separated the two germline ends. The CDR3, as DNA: TGTGCCAGCAGACCCCAGGGGGGCCATTTCAATGAGCAGTTCTTC. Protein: CASRPQGGHFNEQFF.

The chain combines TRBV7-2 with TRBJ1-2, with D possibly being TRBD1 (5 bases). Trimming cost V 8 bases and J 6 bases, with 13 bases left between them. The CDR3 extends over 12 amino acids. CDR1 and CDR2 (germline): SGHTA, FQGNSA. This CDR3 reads CASWGTEDGYTF. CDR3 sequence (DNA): TGTGCCAGCTGGGGGACTGAAGATGGCTACACCTTC.

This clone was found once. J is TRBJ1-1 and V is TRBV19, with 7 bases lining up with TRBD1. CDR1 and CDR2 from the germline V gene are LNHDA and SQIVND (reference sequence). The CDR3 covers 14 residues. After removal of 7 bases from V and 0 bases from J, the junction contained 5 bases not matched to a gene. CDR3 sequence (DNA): TGTGCCAGTAACGACAGGGCCCTGAACACTGAAGCTTTCTTT. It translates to CASNDRALNTEAFF. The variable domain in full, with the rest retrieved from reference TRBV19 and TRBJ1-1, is DGGITQSPKYLFRKEGQNVTLSCEQNLNHDAMYWYRQDPGQGLRLIYYSQIVNDFQKGDIAEGYSVSREKKESFPLTVTSAQKNPTAFYLCASNDRALNTEAFFGQGTRLTVV.

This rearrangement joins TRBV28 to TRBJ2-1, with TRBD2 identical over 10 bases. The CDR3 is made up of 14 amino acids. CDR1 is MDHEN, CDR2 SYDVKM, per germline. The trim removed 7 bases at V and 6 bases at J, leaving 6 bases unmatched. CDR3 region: CASTILAGLNEQFF. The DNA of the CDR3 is TGTGCCAGCACCATACTAGCGGGGCTCAATGAGCAGTTCTTC.

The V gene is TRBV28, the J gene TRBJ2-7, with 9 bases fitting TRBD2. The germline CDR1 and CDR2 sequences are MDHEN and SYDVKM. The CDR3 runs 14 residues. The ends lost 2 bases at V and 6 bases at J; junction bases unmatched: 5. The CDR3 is CASSLLAGIIEQYF. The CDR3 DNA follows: TGTGCCAGCAGTTTACTAGCGGGAATCATCGAGCAGTACTTC. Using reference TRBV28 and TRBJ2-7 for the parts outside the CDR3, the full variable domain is DVKVTQSSRYLVKRTGEKVFLECVQDMDHENMFWYRQDPGLGLRLIYFSYDVKMKEKGDIPEGYSVSREKKERFSLILESASTNQTSMYLCASSLLAGIIEQYFGPGTRLTVT.

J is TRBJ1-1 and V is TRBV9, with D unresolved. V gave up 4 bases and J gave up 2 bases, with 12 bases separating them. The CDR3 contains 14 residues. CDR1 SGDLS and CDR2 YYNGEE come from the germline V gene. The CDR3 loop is CASSSPRLNTEAFF. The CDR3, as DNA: TGTGCCAGCAGCTCCCCGCGGCTTAACACTGAAGCTTTCTTT.

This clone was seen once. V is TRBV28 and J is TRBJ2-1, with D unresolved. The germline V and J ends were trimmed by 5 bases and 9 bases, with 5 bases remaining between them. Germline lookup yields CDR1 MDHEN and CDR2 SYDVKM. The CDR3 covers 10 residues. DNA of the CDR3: TGTGCCAGCAGTGGTAGTGAGCAGTTCTTC. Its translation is CASSGSEQFF.

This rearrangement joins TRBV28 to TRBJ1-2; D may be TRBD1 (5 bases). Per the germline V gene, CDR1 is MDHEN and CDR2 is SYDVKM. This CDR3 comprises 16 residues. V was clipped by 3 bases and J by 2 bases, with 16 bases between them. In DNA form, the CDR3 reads TGTGCCAGCAGTTTTGGGCAGGGCCCCTACAACTATGGCTACACCTTC. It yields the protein CASSFGQGPYNYGYTF.

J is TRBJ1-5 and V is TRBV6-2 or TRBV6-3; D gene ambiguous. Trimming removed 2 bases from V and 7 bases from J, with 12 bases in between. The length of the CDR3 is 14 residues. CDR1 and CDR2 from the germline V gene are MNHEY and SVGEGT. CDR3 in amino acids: CASSYIISVQPQHF. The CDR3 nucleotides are TGTGCCAGCAGTTACATAATATCAGTGCAGCCCCAGCATTTT.

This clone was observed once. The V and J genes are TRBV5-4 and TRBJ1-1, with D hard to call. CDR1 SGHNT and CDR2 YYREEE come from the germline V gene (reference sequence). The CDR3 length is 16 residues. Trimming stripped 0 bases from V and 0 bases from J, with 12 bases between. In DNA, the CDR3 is TGTGCCAGCAGCTTGGATCCAGGCACATTGAACACTGAAGCTTTCTTT. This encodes CASSLDPGTLNTEAFF.

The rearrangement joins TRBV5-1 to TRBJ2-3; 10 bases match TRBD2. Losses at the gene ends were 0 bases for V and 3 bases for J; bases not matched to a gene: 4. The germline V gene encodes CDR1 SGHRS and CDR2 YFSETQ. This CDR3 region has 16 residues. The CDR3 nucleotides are TGCGCCAGCAGCTTGGATCTAGCGGGAGCGACAGATACGCAGTATTTT. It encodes CASSLDLAGATDTQYF.

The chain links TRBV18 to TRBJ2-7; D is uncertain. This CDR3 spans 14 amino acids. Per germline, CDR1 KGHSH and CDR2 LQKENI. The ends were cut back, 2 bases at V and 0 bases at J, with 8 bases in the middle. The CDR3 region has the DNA TGTGCCAGCTCACCAGGAGACCGCTCCTACGAGCAGTACTTC. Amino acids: CASSPGDRSYEQYF.

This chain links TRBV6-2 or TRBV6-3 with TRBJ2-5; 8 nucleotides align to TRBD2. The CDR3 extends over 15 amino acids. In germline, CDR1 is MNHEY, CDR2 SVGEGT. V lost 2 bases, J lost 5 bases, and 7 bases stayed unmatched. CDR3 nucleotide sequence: TGTGCCAGCAGTTACCGGGCCTTAGCGGGGGAGACCCAGTACTTC. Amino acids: CASSYRALAGETQYF.

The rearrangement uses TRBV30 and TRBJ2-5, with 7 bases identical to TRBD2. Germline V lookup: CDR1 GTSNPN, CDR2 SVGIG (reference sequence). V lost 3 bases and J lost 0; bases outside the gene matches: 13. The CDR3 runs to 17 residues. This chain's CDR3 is CAWRPRWAGVHQETQYF. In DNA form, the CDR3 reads TGTGCCTGGAGACCTCGGTGGGCGGGAGTCCACCAAGAGACCCAGTACTTC.

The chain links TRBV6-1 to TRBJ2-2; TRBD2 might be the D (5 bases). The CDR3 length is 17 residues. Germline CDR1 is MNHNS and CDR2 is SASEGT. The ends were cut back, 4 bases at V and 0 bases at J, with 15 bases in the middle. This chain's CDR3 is CASSGGWTRSNTGELFF. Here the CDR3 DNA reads TGTGCCAGCAGTGGGGGATGGACTCGGTCGAACACCGGGGAGCTGTTTTTT.

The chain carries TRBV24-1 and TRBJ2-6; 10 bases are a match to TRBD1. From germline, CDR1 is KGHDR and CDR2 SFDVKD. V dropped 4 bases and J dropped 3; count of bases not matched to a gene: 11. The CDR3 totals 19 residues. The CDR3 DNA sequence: TGTGCCACCAGTGAAGCCGGGACAGGGGTCTACAGTGGGGCCAACGTCCTGACTTTC. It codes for CATSEAGTGVYSGANVLTF.

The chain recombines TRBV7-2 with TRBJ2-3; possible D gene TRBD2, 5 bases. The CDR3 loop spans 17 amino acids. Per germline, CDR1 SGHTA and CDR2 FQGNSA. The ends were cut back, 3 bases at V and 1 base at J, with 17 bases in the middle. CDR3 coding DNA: TGTGCCAGCAGCTTTGGCTTTGTGGGAGTGGGCACAGATACGCAGTATTTT. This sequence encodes CASSFGFVGVGTDTQYF.

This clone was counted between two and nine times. The CDR3 DNA follows: TGTGCCAGCTCAGCAGGTGTCTCCTACGAGCAGTACTTC. Translation gives CASSAGVSYEQYF. The V gene is TRBV18, the J gene TRBJ2-7; D not certain. The germline gives CDR1 KGHSH, CDR2 LQKENI. The CDR3 has 13 residues. V was cut by 5 bases and J by 0 bases, with 8 bases left in between.

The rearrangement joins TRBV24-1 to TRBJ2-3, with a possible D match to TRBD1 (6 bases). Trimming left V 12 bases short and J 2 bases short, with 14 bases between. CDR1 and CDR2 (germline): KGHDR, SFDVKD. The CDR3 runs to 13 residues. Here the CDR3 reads CAAADRLTDTQYF. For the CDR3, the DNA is TGTGCCGCGGCGGACAGACTCACAGATACGCAGTATTTT.